This passage covers 8 T cell receptor beta chains from one sample sequenced in a study of brain metastases from non-small cell lung cancer. Method: immunoSEQ multiplex PCR; TCRdb's copy keeps in-frame clones and lacks some. Of several thousand clones in the sample, approximately 85% were seen once. Sequencing input: primary lung tumor tissue. The source is a donor over 35 with non-small cell lung cancer.

This chain links TRBV3-1 (or the pseudogene TRBV3-2) with TRBJ2-2, with D unclear. Germline V lookup: CDR1 LGHDT, CDR2 YNNKEL (reference sequence). The length of the CDR3 is 17 residues. The germline V and J ends were trimmed by 0 bases and 4 bases, with 15 bases remaining between them. This CDR3 is CASSQESLDRGTGELFF. The CDR3 nucleotides read TGTGCCAGCAGCCAAGAGTCTTTGGACCGTGGCACCGGGGAGCTGTTTTTT.

The rearrangement links TRBV6-2 or TRBV6-3 to TRBJ2-7; 8 bases are a match to TRBD1. The CDR3 extends over 16 amino acids. After removal of 2 bases from V and 0 bases from J, the junction contained 6 bases not matched to a gene. CDR1 is MNHEY, CDR2 SVGEGT, per germline. CDR3 amino acids: CASSYGRTGSSYEQYF. DNA for the CDR3: TGTGCCAGCAGTTACGGGCGGACAGGGTCCTCCTACGAGCAGTACTTC.

This clone was recorded only once. The chain employs TRBV6-5 and TRBJ2-7, with 11 bases lining up with TRBD2. The CDR3 runs 15 residues. Germline assignment: CDR1 MNHEY and CDR2 SVGAGI. The junction had 10 bases not matched to a gene; V was cut back by 7 bases and J by 5 bases. The CDR3 nucleotides read TGTGCCAGCACTATAGCGGGAGGGCCGGAACACGAGCAGTACTTC. It translates to CASTIAGGPEHEQYF.

The chain is built from TRBV9 and TRBJ2-4; D could derive from TRBD1 or TRBD2 (5 bases each). The CDR3 sequence is 14 residues long. CDR1 and CDR2 (germline): SGDLS, YYNGEE. With 3 bases removed from V and 4 bases from J, the gap between germline ends came to 11 bases. The CDR3 sequence is CASSEGPMKNIQYF. DNA for the CDR3: TGTGCCAGCAGCGAGGGACCGATGAAAAACATTCAGTACTTC.

V is TRBV18 and J is TRBJ2-2, with TRBD1 matching 8 bases. The V and J ends lost 2 bases and 0 bases, in that order; junction bases with no gene match: 2. The CDR3 runs 16 residues. Germline V gene data show CDR1 as KGHSH and CDR2 as LQKENI. DNA of the CDR3: TGTGCCAGCTCACCAAGACAGGGGCCGAACACCGGGGAGCTGTTTTTT. Translating it yields CASSPRQGPNTGELFF.

This chain joins TRBV5-4 and TRBJ2-3; the D is unclear. The CDR3 is made up of 14 amino acids. Germline lookup yields CDR1 SGHNT and CDR2 YYREEE (reference sequence). Trimming pared 0 bases from V and 0 bases from J, leaving 5 bases between. CDR3 loop: CASSLAGSTDTQYF. CDR3 coding DNA: TGTGCCAGCAGCTTGGCAGGTAGCACAGATACGCAGTATTTT.

The rearrangement links TRBV6-5 to TRBJ1-2, with 7 bases identical to TRBD1. CDR3 length equals 14 residues. Looked up from germline, CDR1 is MNHEY and CDR2 is SVGAGI. Trimming removed 5 bases from V and 1 base from J; junction bases left unmatched: 4. Here the CDR3 reads CASSTGAFNYGYTF. The CDR3 nucleotides are TGTGCCAGCAGTACAGGGGCCTTTAACTATGGCTACACCTTC.

V gene TRBV3-1 (or the pseudogene TRBV3-2) combines with J gene TRBJ1-4; D unclear. V lost 6 bases and J lost 7, with 12 bases in between. The V gene's germline CDR1 is LGHDT and CDR2 YNNKEL (reference sequence). The CDR3 is made up of 13 amino acids. The DNA of the CDR3 is TGTGCCAGCAGGGGAGATATCGGTGAAAAACTGTTTTTT. This sequence encodes CASRGDIGEKLFF.